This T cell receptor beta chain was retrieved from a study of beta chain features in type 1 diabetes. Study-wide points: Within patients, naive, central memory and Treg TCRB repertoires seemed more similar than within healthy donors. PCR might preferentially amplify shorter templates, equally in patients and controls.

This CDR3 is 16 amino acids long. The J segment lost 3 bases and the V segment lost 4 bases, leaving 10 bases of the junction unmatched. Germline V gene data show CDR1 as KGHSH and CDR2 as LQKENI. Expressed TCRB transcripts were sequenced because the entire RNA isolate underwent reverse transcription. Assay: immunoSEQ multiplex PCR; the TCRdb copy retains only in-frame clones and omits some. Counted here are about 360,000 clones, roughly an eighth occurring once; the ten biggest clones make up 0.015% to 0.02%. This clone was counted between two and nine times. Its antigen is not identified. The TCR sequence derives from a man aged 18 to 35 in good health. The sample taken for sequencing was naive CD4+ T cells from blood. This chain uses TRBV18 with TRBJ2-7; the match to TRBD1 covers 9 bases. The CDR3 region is CASSLYRDRVSYEQYF. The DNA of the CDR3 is TGTGCCAGCTCACTTTACCGGGACAGGGTGAGCTACGAGCAGTACTTC.